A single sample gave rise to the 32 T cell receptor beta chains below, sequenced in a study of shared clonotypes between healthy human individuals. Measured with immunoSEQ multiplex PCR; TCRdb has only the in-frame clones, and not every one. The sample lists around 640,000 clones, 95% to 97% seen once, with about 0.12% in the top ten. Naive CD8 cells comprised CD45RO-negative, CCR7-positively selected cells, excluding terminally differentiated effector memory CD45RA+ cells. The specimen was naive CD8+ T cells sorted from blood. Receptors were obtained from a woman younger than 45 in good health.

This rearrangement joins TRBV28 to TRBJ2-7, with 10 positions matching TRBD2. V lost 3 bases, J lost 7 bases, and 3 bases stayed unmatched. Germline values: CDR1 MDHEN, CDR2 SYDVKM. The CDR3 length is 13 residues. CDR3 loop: CASSFRTSGEQYF. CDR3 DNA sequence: TGTGCCAGCAGTTTTCGGACTAGCGGAGAGCAGTACTTC.

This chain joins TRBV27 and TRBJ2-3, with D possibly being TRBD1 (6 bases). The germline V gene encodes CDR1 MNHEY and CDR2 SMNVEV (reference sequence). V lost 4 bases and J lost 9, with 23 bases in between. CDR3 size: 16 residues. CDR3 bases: TGTGCCAGCAGTTATCAGGGGTCTGAAAGCGCAAACACGCAGTATTTT. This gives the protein CASSYQGSESANTQYF.

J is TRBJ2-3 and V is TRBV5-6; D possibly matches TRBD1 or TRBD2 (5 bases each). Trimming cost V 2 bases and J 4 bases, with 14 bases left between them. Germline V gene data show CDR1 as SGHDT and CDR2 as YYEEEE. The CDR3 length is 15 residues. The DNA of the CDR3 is TGTGCCAGCAGCTTAACTGTCCGGGGCTCAGATACGCAGTATTTT. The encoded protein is CASSLTVRGSDTQYF.

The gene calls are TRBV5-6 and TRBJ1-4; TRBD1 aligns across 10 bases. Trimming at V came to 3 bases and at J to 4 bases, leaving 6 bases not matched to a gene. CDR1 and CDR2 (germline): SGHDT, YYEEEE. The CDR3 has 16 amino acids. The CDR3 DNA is TGTGCCAGCAGCTGGACCGGGACAGGGGTTAATGAAAAACTGTTTTTT. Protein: CASSWTGTGVNEKLFF.

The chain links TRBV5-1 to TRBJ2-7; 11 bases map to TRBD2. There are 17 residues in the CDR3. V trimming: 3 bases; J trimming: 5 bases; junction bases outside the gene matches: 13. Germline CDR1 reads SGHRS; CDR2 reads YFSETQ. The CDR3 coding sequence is TGCGCCAGCAGCTGGGACGCACTAGCGGGAGTTGGCAACGAGCAGTACTTC. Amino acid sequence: CASSWDALAGVGNEQYF.

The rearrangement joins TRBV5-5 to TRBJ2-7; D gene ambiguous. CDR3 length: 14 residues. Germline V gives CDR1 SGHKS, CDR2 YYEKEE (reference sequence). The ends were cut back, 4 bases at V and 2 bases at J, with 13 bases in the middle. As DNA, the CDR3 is TGTGCCAGCAGCGTTGGAAGAGCCACCTACGAGCAGTACTTC. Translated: CASSVGRATYEQYF.

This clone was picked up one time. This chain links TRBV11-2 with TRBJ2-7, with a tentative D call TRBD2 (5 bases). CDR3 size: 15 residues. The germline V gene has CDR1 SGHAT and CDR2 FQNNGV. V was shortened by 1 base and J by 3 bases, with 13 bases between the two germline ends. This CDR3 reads CASSLATRLNYEQYF. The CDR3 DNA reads TGTGCCAGCAGCTTAGCTACACGACTAAACTACGAGCAGTACTTC.

CDR3 DNA: TGTGCCTGGCGACAGCTTAGCGAGCAGTACTTC. It yields the protein CAWRQLSEQYF. The rearrangement uses TRBV30 and TRBJ2-7, with D possibly being TRBD1 (5 bases). Germline lookup yields CDR1 GTSNPN and CDR2 SVGIG (reference sequence). The germline V and J ends were trimmed by 5 bases and 6 bases, with 11 bases remaining between them. This CDR3 contains 11 residues.

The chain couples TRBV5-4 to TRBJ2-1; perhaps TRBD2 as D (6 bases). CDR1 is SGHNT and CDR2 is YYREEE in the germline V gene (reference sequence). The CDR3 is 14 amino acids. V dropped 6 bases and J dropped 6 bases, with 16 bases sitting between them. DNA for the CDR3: TGTGCCAGCACCCGAATGGGGGGAACCAATGAGCAGTTCTTC. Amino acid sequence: CASTRMGGTNEQFF.

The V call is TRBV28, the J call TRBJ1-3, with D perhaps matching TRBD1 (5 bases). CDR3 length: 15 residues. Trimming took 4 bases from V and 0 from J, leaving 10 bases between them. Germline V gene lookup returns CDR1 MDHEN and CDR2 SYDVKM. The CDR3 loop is CASSSRQFSGNTIYF. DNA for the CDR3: TGTGCCAGCAGTTCCCGACAGTTCTCTGGAAACACCATATATTTT.

The CDR3 DNA reads TGCGCCAGCAGTGAGGACAGTAACGAGCAGTACTTC. Amino acid sequence: CASSEDSNEQYF. V gene TRBV10-1 combines with J gene TRBJ2-7, with a tentative D call TRBD1 (5 bases). CDR3 size: 12 residues. The V end lost 2 bases, the J end lost 5 bases, and 7 bases lay between the germline ends. Germline V lookup: CDR1 WNHNN, CDR2 SYGVQD (reference sequence).

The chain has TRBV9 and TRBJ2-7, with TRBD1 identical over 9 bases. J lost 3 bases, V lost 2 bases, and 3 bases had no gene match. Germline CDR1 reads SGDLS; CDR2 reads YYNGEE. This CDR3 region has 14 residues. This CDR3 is CASSVRDRVYEQYF. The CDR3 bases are TGTGCCAGCAGCGTGCGGGACAGGGTCTACGAGCAGTACTTC.

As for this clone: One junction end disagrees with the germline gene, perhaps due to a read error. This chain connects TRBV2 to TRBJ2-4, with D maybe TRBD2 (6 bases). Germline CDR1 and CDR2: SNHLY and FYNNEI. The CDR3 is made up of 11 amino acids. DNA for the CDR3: TGTGCCAGCAGTGAGGACGGGAGCTGGCACTTC. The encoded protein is CASSEDGSWHF.

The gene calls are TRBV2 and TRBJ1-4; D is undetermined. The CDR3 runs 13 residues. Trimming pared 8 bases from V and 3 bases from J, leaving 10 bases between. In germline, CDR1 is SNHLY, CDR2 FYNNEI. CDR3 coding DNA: TGTGCCAGCTCGACGTCACCTAATGAAAAACTGTTTTTT. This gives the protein CASSTSPNEKLFF.

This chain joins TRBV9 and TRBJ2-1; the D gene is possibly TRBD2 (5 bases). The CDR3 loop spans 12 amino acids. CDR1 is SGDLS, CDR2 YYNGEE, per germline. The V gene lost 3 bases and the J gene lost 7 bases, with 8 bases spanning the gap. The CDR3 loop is CASSGPGNEQFF. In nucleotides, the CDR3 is TGTGCCAGCAGCGGCCCGGGGAATGAGCAGTTCTTC.

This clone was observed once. Here the CDR3 DNA reads TGTGCCAGTAGACTGGGAGGTACTGAAGCTTTCTTT. It is translated as CASRLGGTEAFF. The gene calls are TRBV19 and TRBJ1-1; D is undetermined. There are 12 residues in the CDR3. The V gene's germline CDR1 is LNHDA and CDR2 SQIVND (reference sequence). Trimming shortened V by 6 bases and J by 5 bases, and 10 bases separated the two germline ends.

The CDR3 is CASSLEQDSEQYF. DNA of the CDR3: TGTGCCAGCAGCTTAGAACAGGACTCCGAGCAGTACTTC. The chain couples TRBV11-2 to TRBJ2-7, with D perhaps assigned TRBD1 or TRBD2 (5 bases each). Germline loops: CDR1 SGHAT, CDR2 FQNNGV. This CDR3 is built from 13 residues. V lost 0 bases, J lost 6 bases, and 9 bases lay in between.

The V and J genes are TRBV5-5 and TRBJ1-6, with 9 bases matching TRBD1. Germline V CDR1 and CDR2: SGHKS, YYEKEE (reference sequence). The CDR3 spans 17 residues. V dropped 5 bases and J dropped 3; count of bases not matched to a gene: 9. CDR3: CASSSPGQGLYNSPLHF. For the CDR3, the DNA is TGTGCCAGCAGTTCACCGGGACAGGGACTCTATAATTCACCCCTCCACTTT.

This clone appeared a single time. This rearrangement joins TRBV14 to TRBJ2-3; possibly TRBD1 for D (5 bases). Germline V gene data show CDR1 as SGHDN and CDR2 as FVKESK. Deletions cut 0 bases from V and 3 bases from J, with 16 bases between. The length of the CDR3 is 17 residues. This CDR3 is CASSQEPPGWGTDTQYF. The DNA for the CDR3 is TGTGCCAGCAGCCAAGAACCGCCAGGGTGGGGAACAGATACGCAGTATTTT.

CDR3 DNA sequence: TGTGCCAGCAGTTACGAGGGGGGCTCCTACGAGCAGTACTTC. Its translation is CASSYEGGSYEQYF. The chain couples TRBV6-5 to TRBJ2-7, with D perhaps being TRBD1 or TRBD2 (6 bases each). The CDR3 covers 14 residues. The germline CDR1 and CDR2 sequences are MNHEY and SVGAGI. Trimming stripped 2 bases from V and 0 bases from J, with 8 bases between.

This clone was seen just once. DNA for the CDR3: TGTGCCAGCTACACGAGGGACCGAGGAAACACCATATATTTT. Its protein is CASYTRDRGNTIYF. The chain has TRBV6-5 and TRBJ1-3; TRBD1 is a possible D gene (5 bases). Germline values: CDR1 MNHEY, CDR2 SVGAGI. This CDR3 is built from 14 residues. With 8 bases removed from V and 4 bases from J, the gap between germline ends came to 15 bases.

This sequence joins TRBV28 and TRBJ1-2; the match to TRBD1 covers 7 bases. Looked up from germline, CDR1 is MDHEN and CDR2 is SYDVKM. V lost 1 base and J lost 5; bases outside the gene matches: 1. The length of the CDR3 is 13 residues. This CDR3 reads CASSLLGQYGYTF. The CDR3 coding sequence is TGTGCCAGCAGTTTATTGGGACAGTATGGCTACACCTTC.

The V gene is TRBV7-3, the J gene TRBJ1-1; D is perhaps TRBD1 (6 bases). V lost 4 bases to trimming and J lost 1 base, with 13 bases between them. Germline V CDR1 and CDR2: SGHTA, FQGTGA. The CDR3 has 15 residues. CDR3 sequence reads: CASSSDRWGNTEAFF. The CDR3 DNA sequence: TGTGCCAGCAGCTCAGACAGGTGGGGGAACACTGAAGCTTTCTTT.

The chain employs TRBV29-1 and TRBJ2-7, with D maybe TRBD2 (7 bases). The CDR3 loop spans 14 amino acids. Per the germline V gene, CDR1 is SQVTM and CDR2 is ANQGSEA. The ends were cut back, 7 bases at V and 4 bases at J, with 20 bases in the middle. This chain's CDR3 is CSALGGALLYEQYF. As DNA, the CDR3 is TGCAGCGCATTGGGGGGGGCCCTCCTATACGAGCAGTACTTC.

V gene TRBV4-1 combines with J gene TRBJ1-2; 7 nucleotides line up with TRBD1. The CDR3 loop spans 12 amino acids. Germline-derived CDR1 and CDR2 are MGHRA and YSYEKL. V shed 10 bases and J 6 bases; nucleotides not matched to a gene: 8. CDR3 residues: CATRDSLHGYTF. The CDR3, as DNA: TGCGCCACCAGGGACAGCCTACATGGCTACACCTTC.

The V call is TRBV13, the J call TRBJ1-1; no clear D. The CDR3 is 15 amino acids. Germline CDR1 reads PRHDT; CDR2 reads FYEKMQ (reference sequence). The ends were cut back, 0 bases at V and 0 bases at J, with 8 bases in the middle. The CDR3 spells CASSLGGYLNTEAFF. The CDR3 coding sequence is TGTGCCAGCAGCTTAGGAGGCTACCTGAACACTGAAGCTTTCTTT.

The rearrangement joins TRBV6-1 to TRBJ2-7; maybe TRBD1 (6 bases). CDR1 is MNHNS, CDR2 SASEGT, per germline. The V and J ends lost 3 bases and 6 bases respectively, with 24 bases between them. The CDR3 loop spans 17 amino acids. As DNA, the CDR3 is TGTGCCAGCAGTGAGTGGGCAGGGGCCGTTTCGGCGGGCGAGCAGTACTTC. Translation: CASSEWAGAVSAGEQYF.

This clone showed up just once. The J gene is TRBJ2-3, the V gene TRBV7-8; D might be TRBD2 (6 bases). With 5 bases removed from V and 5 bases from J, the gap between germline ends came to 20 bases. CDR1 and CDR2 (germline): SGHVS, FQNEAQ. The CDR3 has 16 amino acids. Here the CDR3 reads CASSPRRSEAGDTQYF. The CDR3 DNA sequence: TGTGCCAGCAGCCCGCGCCGTTCGGAAGCGGGAGATACGCAGTATTTT.

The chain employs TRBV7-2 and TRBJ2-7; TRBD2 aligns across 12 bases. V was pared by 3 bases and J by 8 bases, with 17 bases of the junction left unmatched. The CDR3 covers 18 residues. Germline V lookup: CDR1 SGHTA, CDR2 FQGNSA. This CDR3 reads CASSFYFAATSGSNKQYF. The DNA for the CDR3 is TGTGCCAGCAGCTTTTATTTCGCTGCGACTAGCGGGAGCAATAAGCAGTACTTC.

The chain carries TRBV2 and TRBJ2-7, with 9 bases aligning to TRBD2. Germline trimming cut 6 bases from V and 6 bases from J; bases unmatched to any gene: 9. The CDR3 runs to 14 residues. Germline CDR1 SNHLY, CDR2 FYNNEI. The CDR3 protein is CASRVAGEFIEQYF. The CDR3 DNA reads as TGTGCCAGCAGGGTAGCGGGAGAGTTTATCGAGCAGTACTTC. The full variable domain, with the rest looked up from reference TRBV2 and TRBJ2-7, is EPEVTQTPSHQVTQMGQEVILRCVPISNHLYFYWYRQILGQKVEFLVSFYNNEISEKSEIFDDQFSVERPDGSNFTLKIRSTKLEDSAMYFCASRVAGEFIEQYFGPGTRLTVT.

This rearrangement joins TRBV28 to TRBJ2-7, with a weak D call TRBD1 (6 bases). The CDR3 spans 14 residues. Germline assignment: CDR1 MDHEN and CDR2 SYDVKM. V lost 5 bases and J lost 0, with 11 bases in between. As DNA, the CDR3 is TGTGCCAGCAGTACCCGGACAGTCTCCTACGAGCAGTACTTC. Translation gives CASSTRTVSYEQYF.

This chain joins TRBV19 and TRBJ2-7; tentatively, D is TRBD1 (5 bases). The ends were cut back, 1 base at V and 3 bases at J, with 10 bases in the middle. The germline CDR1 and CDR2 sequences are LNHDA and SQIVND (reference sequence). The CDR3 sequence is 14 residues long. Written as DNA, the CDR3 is TGTGCCAGTAGTATAGCAGGGAAAAGCTACGAGCAGTACTTC. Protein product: CASSIAGKSYEQYF. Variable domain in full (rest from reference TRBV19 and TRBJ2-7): DGGITQSPKYLFRKEGQNVTLSCEQNLNHDAMYWYRQDPGQGLRLIYYSQIVNDFQKGDIAEGYSVSREKKESFPLTVTSAQKNPTAFYLCASSIAGKSYEQYFGPGTRLTVT.